The clone carrying this T cell receptor beta chain was counted many times. Sample time point: healthy volunteer bleed at 6 weeks. Blood, whole and unfractionated, served as the source for total RNA extraction. Each cDNA molecule in the library carried unique molecular identifiers. TCRdb passed the RACE reads through MiXCR, listing each CDR3 protein once. The sample holds about 37,000 distinct CDR3 sequences, 5.5% seen once. The data are from a study of human T cells and chemical hapten exposure. CDR1 is SGHTA and CDR2 is FQGNSA in the germline V gene. The CDR3 consists of 17 residues. Germline trimming cut 5 bases from V and 2 bases from J; bases unmatched to any gene: 8.

The V and J genes are TRBV7-2 and TRBJ2-3, with TRBD2 identical over 12 bases. This sequence originates from a human donor in good health. Some clones in this sample may be carry-over from other donors' samples. Sequenced material: whole blood. CDR3 nucleotide sequence: TGTGCCAGCAGCCCCCGCGGACTAGCGGGGACCACAGATACGCAGTATTTT. The encoded protein is CASSPRGLAGTTDTQYF.